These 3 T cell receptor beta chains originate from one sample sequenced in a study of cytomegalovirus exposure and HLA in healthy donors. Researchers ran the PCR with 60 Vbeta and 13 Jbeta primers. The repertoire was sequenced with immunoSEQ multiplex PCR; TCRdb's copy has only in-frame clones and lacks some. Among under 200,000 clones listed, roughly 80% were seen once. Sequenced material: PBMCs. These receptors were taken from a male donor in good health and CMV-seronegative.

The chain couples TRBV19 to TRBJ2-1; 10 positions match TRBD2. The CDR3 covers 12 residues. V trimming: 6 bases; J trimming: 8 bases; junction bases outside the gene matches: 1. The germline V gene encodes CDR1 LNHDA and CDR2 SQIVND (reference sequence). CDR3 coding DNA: TGTGCCAGTAGCCTAGCGGGGGATGAGCAGTTCTTC. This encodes CASSLAGDEQFF.

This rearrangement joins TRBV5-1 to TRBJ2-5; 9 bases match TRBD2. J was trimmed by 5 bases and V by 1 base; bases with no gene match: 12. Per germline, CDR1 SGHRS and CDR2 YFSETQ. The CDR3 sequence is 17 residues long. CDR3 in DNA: TGCGCCAGCAGCTTGCGGGCTAGCGGGGCGGCGGGTGAGACCCAGTACTTC. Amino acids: CASSLRASGAAGETQYF.

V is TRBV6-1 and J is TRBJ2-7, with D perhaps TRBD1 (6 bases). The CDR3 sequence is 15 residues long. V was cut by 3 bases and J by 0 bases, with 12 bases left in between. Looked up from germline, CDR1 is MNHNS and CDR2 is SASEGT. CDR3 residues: CASSDPTGSSYEQYF. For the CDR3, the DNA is TGTGCCAGCAGTGACCCGACAGGTAGCTCCTACGAGCAGTACTTC.